What follows describes a single T cell receptor beta chain. The sample is drawn from a study of radiation and T cells in renal cell carcinoma. Between the trimmed V and J ends, which lost 4 bases and 4 bases, there was a span of 9 bases. This CDR3 has 13 residues. Germline CDR1 SGHTA, CDR2 FQGNSA. Assay used: immunoSEQ multiplex PCR; TCRdb lists only in-frame clones, some missing. The data contain approximately 86,000 clones, around four fifths of them singletons. Time point in this sample: blood 4 weeks post-SBRT, at nephrectomy. Treatment specified: 15 Gy SBRT to primary tumor, nephrectomy 4 weeks later. Radiation-treated patients gave blood at baseline, week 2 and week 4. The tumor was a clear cell renal cell carcinoma.

This TCR came from a middle-aged man with renal cell carcinoma. The V gene is TRBV7-2, the J gene TRBJ2-3; D is ambiguous. Specimen: blood, collected from a patient whose treatment included radiotherapy and nephrectomy. The CDR3 protein is CASSSSRADTQYF. CDR3 coding DNA: TGTGCCAGCAGCTCAAGTCGAGCAGATACGCAGTATTTT.